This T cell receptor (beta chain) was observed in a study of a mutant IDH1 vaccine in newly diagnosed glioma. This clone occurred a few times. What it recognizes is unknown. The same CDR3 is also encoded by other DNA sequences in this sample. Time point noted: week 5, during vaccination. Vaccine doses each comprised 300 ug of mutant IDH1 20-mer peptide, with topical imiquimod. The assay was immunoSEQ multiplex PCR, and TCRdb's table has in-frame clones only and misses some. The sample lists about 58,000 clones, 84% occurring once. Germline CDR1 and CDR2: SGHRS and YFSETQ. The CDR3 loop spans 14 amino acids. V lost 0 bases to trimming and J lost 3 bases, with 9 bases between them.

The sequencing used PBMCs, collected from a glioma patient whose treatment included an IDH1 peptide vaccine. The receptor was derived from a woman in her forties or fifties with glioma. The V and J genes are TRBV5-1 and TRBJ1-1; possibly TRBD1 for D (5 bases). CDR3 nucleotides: TGCGCCAGCAGCTTGGCCGGGGGGTACACTGAAGCTTTCTTT. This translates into CASSLAGGYTEAFF.